The 19 T cell receptor beta chains below were found in one sample sequenced in a study of T cell responses to AZD1222 COVID-19 vaccine. Repertoires were generated with immunoSEQ multiplex PCR, while TCRdb's copy carries only in-frame clones and drops some. The sample has around 130,000 clones; 92% are singletons. This sample comprised peripheral blood, obtained on day 0 of AZD1222 vaccination. These TCRs come from an adult in good health.

V usage is TRBV24-1 and J usage is TRBJ2-2; 9 positions match TRBD1. This CDR3 comprises 16 residues. The ends lost 11 bases at V and 2 bases at J; junction bases unmatched: 11. Germline V gene lookup returns CDR1 KGHDR and CDR2 SFDVKD. The CDR3 loop is CAIAPGQGPNTGELFF. The CDR3 nucleotides are TGTGCCATCGCCCCCGGACAGGGGCCCAACACCGGGGAGCTGTTTTTT.

V and J are TRBV4-2 and TRBJ2-7; D tentatively fits TRBD1 or TRBD2 (5 bases each). Between the trimmed V and J ends, which lost 1 base and 4 bases, there was a span of 8 bases. This CDR3 is built from 13 residues. Germline-derived CDR1 and CDR2 are LGHNA and YNFKEQ. The CDR3 DNA follows: TGTGCCAGCAGCCAAGGGGACGGGTACGAGCAGTACTTC. Translating gives CASSQGDGYEQYF.

V usage is TRBV6-5 and J usage is TRBJ2-2, with 10 bases matching TRBD1. Germline CDR1 is MNHEY and CDR2 is SVGAGI. Losses at the gene ends were 0 bases for V and 7 bases for J; bases not matched to a gene: 5. The CDR3 runs 16 residues. CDR3 loop: CASSYSDRGYGGELFF. CDR3 nucleotide sequence: TGTGCCAGCAGTTACTCGGACAGGGGGTATGGCGGGGAGCTGTTTTTT.

This clone was observed a single time. The chain employs TRBV6-5 and TRBJ1-2; D perhaps matches TRBD1 (6 bases). CDR1 MNHEY and CDR2 SVGAGI come from the germline V gene. The CDR3 has 16 amino acids. With 4 bases removed from V and 5 bases from J, the gap between germline ends came to 20 bases. The CDR3 nucleotides read TGTGCCAGCAGTTCTCTTGGGCTTAGGGGGGCGTATGGCTACACCTTC. Translating gives CASSSLGLRGAYGYTF.

This rearrangement joins TRBV11-1 to TRBJ2-3; D is possibly TRBD2 (5 bases). The V and J ends lost 5 bases and 3 bases respectively, with 12 bases between them. There are 14 residues in the CDR3. Germline lookup yields CDR1 SGHAT and CDR2 FQDESV (reference sequence). CDR3 sequence: CASSPSSGTDTQYF. CDR3 nucleotides: TGTGCCAGCAGCCCTAGCAGTGGGACAGATACGCAGTATTTT.

This chain joins TRBV6-1 and TRBJ1-2, with TRBD1 identical over 8 bases. The germline V gene has CDR1 MNHNS and CDR2 SASEGT. V gave up 3 bases and J gave up 8 bases; unmatched junction bases: 11. The CDR3 has 15 amino acids. CDR3 in amino acids: CASSDLAGGFGGYTF. The CDR3 bases are TGTGCCAGCAGTGACCTGGCAGGGGGCTTTGGCGGCTACACCTTC.

This chain joins TRBV10-3 and TRBJ1-2; 7 positions match TRBD1. V dropped 3 bases and J dropped 1; count of bases not matched to a gene: 5. CDR1 ENHRY and CDR2 SYGVKD come from the germline V gene. The CDR3 sequence is 15 residues long. The CDR3, as DNA: TGTGCCATCAGTGATCCGGGACAGTATAACTATGGCTACACCTTC. This translates into CAISDPGQYNYGYTF.

This clone has just one count. The chain's CDR3 is CASSLSGVNSPLHF. The CDR3 DNA reads TGTGCCAGCAGCTTAAGCGGGGTTAATTCACCCCTCCACTTT. The chain combines TRBV6-5 with TRBJ1-6; D is uncertain. CDR1 is MNHEY, CDR2 SVGAGI, per germline. This CDR3 has 14 residues. V was pared by 6 bases and J by 6 bases, with 12 bases between.

In nucleotides, the CDR3 is TGCGCCAGCAGCTACGGGGGGGCTGAACGCACAGATACGCAGTATTTT. As protein: CASSYGGAERTDTQYF. V and J are TRBV5-1 and TRBJ2-3; the match to TRBD2 covers 8 bases. Germline V gene lookup returns CDR1 SGHRS and CDR2 YFSETQ. V lost 3 bases to trimming and J lost 1 base; unmatched junction nucleotides: 7. There are 16 residues in the CDR3. The entire variable domain, with the rest obtained from reference TRBV5-1 and TRBJ2-3, is as follows: KAGVTQTPRYLIKTRGQQVTLSCSPISGHRSVSWYQQTPGQGLQFLFEYFSETQRNKGNFPGRFSGRQFSNSRSEMNVSTLELGDSALYLCASSYGGAERTDTQYFGPGTRLTVL.

The chain has TRBV2 and TRBJ2-5; D unresolved. Germline-derived CDR1 and CDR2 are SNHLY and FYNNEI. The CDR3 has 14 residues. V gave up 3 bases and J gave up 5 bases, with 13 bases separating them. This CDR3 is CASSDIESSETQYF. As DNA, the CDR3 is TGTGCCAGCAGTGATATCGAGTCCTCGGAGACCCAGTACTTC.

CDR3 sequence reads: CASSDAGSGYGYTF. The CDR3 coding sequence is TGTGCCAGCAGTGACGCAGGGAGCGGCTATGGCTACACCTTC. This chain connects TRBV2 to TRBJ1-2; D is perhaps TRBD1 (5 bases). CDR3 length equals 14 residues. Trimming removed 3 bases at V and 4 bases at J, with 12 bases between. Germline loops: CDR1 SNHLY, CDR2 FYNNEI.

This clone occurred once. The DNA is left out, because the CDR3 cannot be placed on it with certainty; the CDR3 is given as TCRdb lists it. This rearrangement joins TRBV19 to TRBJ2-2. CDR1 is LNHDA, CDR2 SQIVND, per germline (reference sequence). Both ends counted, the CDR3 spans 15 residues. Here the CDR3 reads CASSRFGPGTGELFF.

The chain joins TRBV30 to TRBJ1-1, with D perhaps TRBD1 (5 bases). The CDR3 length is 13 residues. The V gene's germline CDR1 is GTSNPN and CDR2 SVGIG (reference sequence). Trimming took 4 bases from V and 4 from J, leaving 13 bases between them. The CDR3 DNA sequence: TGTGCCTGGATTCCACAGGCTCCCACTGAAGCTTTCTTT. This gives the protein CAWIPQAPTEAFF.

The chain uses TRBV7-8 and TRBJ1-6; 9 bases agree with TRBD1. This CDR3 contains 20 residues. V was pared by 1 base and J by 0 bases, with 10 bases of the junction left unmatched. In germline, CDR1 is SGHVS, CDR2 FQNEAQ. The CDR3 is CASSLGRDRAPSSYNSPLHF. Written as DNA, the CDR3 is TGTGCCAGCAGCTTAGGCCGGGACAGGGCACCAAGCTCCTATAATTCACCCCTCCACTTT.

This chain joins TRBV24-1 and TRBJ2-2; 7 bases are shared with TRBD1. The CDR3 has 16 residues. Per the germline V gene, CDR1 is KGHDR and CDR2 is SFDVKD. Losses at the gene ends were 0 bases for V and 3 bases for J; bases not matched to a gene: 3. The CDR3 DNA reads TGTGCCACCAGTGATTTGCTCGGGACAGACACCGGGGAGCTGTTTTTT. Amino acid sequence: CATSDLLGTDTGELFF.

Here the CDR3 reads CASSEYPSGGPTDTQYF. The CDR3 bases are TGTGCCAGCAGTGAATATCCTAGCGGGGGGCCTACGGATACGCAGTATTTT. The chain uses TRBV6-1 and TRBJ2-3; 11 bases line up with TRBD2. Germline loops: CDR1 MNHNS, CDR2 SASEGT. This CDR3 has 17 amino acids. Trimming removed 2 bases from V and 6 bases from J; junction bases left unmatched: 10.

This chain links TRBV11-2 with TRBJ1-1, with D unresolved. The CDR3 totals 14 residues. Deletions cut 5 bases from V and 7 bases from J, with 17 bases between. Germline V gene data show CDR1 as SGHAT and CDR2 as FQNNGV. CDR3 DNA: TGTGCCAGCAGCGTCTCCATTGCGTCGGGTGAAGCTTTCTTT. Residues: CASSVSIASGEAFF.

V gene TRBV27 combines with J gene TRBJ1-2, with a possible D match to TRBD1 (5 bases). Germline CDR1 reads MNHEY; CDR2 reads SMNVEV (reference sequence). Trimming shortened V by 8 bases and J by 2 bases, and 12 bases separated the two germline ends. This CDR3 has 13 residues. CDR3 amino acids: CASGGVLNYGYTF. In DNA form, the CDR3 reads TGTGCCAGCGGGGGAGTTTTGAACTATGGCTACACCTTC.

This clone was found once. This chain connects TRBV3-1 (or the pseudogene TRBV3-2) to TRBJ2-7, with 10 bases lining up with TRBD2. Germline trimming cut 4 bases from V and 3 bases from J; bases unmatched to any gene: 9. Germline values: CDR1 LGHDT, CDR2 YNNKEL (reference sequence). This CDR3 contains 16 residues. The CDR3 DNA reads TGTGCCAGCAGCCCTAGATGGACTAGCGGAAGCTACGAGCAGTACTTC. Translation gives CASSPRWTSGSYEQYF.